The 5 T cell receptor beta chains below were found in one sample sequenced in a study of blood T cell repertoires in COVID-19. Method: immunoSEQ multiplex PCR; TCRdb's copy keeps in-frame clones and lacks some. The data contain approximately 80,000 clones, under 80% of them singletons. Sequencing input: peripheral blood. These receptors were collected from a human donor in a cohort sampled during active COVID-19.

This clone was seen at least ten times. CDR3 in amino acids: CASSATLGATAPYF. In DNA, the CDR3 is TGTGCCAGCAGCGCGACCCTGGGGGCCACTGCCCCATATTTT. The V gene is TRBV6-6, the J gene TRBJ1-3; the D gene is possibly TRBD1 (6 bases). The CDR3 has 14 residues. V shed 6 bases and J shed 15 bases, with 24 bases lying between them. The germline CDR1 and CDR2 sequences are MNHNY and SVGAGI (reference sequence).

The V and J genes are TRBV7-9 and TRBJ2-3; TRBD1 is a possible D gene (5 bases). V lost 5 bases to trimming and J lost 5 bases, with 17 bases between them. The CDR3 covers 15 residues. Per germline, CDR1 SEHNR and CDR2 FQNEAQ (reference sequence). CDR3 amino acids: CASSTRGHGKDTQYF. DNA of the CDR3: TGTGCCAGCAGCACCCGCGGACACGGTAAAGATACGCAGTATTTT.

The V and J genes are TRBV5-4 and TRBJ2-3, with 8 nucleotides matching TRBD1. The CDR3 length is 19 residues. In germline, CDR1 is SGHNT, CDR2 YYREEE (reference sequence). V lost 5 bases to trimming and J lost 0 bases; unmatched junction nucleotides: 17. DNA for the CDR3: TGTGCCAGCAGTCATAATAAACGGGCAGGGGGCATTAGCACAGATACGCAGTATTTT. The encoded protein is CASSHNKRAGGISTDTQYF.

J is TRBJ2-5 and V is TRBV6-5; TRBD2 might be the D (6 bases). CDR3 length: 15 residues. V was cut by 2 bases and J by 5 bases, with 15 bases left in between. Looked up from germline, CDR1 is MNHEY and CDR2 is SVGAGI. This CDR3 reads CASSYIPSGFETQYF. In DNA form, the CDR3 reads TGTGCCAGCAGTTACATCCCGAGCGGGTTCGAGACCCAGTACTTC.

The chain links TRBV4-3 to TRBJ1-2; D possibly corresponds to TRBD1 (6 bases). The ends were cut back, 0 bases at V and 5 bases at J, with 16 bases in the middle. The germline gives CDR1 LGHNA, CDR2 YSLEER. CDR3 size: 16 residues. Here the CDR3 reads CASSQDRARGYYGYTF. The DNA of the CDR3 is TGCGCCAGCAGCCAAGATCGGGCCAGGGGCTATTATGGCTACACCTTC.